The subject of this entry is one T cell receptor beta chain. Its antigen remains unknown. The CDR3 end falls 3 residues outside the read, so it is completed with the germline J gene. This sample stems from a study of Tregs in tolerant kidney transplant recipients. Overall study findings and caveats: Few patients were studied, so findings need validation in larger groups. Nucleotide sequences could not be compared across some patients' samples due to primer changes. Expanding Tregs on activated donor B cells appeared to best identify donor-specific TCRbeta clones.

The CDR3 is 15 residues long. Germline V gene lookup returns CDR1 SGHTA and CDR2 FQGNSA. V lost 4 bases and J lost 7; bases outside the gene matches: 9. Unstimulated regulatory T cells (CD4+CD25+CD127-), CD4+CD25- non-regulatory cells, CD4 and CD8 cells were FACS-sorted from thawed PBMCs. Here immunoSEQ multiplex PCR was the method, and the copy in TCRdb shows in-frame clones only, minus some. The table lists roughly 50,000 clones. The material sequenced was CD4+ T cells from blood, taken before the transplant. The receptor comes from a human donor who received a combined kidney and bone marrow transplant. V and J are TRBV7-2 and TRBJ1-3, with TRBD1 matching over 8 bases. The DNA read from the CDR3 is TGTGCCAGCAGCTCCCTCCAGGGGGCGCGTAACACC. The encoded protein is CASSSLQGARNT. The entire CDR3 protein reads CASSSLQGARNTIYF.